The clone carrying this T cell receptor (beta chain) was seen only a few times. The data originate from a study of T-cell reconstitution after alpha-beta-depleted transplantation in children. Construction of the TCRbeta library involved unique molecular identifiers. TCRdb re-analysed the PCR reads in MiXCR, keeping a single row per CDR3 protein. The sample consists of about 980,000 distinct CDR3 sequences, 25% to 30% of them appearing once. This CDR3 region has 15 residues. Between the trimmed V and J ends, which lost 4 bases and 4 bases, there was a span of 16 bases. Germline V gives CDR1 SGHTA, CDR2 FQGNSA.

The V call is TRBV7-2, the J call TRBJ2-5, with D tentatively TRBD1 (5 bases). Specimen: PBMCs, mostly from graft donor cells, collected 360 days after TCRalphabeta/CD19-depleted stem cell transplant. This receptor was obtained from a boy younger than two who had a stem cell transplant for SCID, so the T cells may come from the graft donor. The chain's CDR3 is CASSSDTGAPETQYF. The DNA for the CDR3 is TGTGCCAGCAGCTCAGACACAGGAGCCCCAGAGACCCAGTACTTC.